A single TCR beta chain is shown here with its context. Its cognate antigen is unknown. This entry comes from a study of T cells in Graves' hyperthyroidism and ophthalmopathy. Study summary: Any treatment followed the collection of peripheral blood at initial diagnosis. Study results and limitations: Ophthalmopathy stood apart from stable hyperthyroidism in a 13 V-J model.

The CDR3 is made up of 14 amino acids. The junction had 7 bases not matched to a gene; V was cut back by 6 bases and J by 7 bases. Germline assignment: CDR1 SNHLY and CDR2 FYNNEI. Hyperthyroidism, newly diagnosed and lasting under 2 months, affected patients aged 18 to 65. RNA transcripts were the template for amplifying TCR beta CDR3 regions. In the first-round RT-PCR of the TCR CDR3, the HTBI primer set was used. One entry per CDR3 protein, called by TCRdb with MiXCR from the multiplex PCR reads. In the table there are over 700,000 distinct CDR3 sequences, about 35% of which are singletons. This clonotype was obtained from a woman aged 40 to 55 with Graves' hyperthyroidism. The chain uses TRBV2 and TRBJ2-2; 8 positions agree with TRBD1. Sequencing was carried out using blood. CDR3 loop: CASRGQVWDGELFF. The CDR3, as DNA: TGTGCCAGCAGGGGACAGGTTTGGGACGGGGAGCTGTTTTTT.